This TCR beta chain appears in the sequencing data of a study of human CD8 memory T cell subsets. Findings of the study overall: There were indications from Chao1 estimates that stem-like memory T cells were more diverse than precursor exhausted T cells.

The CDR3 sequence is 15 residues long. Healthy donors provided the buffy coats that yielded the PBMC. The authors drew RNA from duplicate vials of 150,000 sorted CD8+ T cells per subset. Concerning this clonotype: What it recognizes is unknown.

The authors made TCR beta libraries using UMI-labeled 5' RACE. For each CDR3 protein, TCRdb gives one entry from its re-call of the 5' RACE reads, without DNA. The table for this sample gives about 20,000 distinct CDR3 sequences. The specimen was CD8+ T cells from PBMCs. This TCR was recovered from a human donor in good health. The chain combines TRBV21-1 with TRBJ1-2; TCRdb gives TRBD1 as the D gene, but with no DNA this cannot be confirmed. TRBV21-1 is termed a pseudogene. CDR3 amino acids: CASSNTTGNTRGYTF.